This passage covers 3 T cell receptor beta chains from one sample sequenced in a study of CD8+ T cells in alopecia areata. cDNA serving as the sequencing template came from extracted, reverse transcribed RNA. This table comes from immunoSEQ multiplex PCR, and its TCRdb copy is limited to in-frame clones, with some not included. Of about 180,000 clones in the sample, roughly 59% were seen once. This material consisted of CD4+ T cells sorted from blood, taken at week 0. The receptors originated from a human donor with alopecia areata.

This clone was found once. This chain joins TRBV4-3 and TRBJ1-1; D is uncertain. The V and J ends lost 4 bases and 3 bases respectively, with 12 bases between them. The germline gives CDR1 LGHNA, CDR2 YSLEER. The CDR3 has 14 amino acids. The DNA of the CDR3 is TGCGCCAGCAGCCTTCGGGCTTTAGACACTGAAGCTTTCTTT. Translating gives CASSLRALDTEAFF.

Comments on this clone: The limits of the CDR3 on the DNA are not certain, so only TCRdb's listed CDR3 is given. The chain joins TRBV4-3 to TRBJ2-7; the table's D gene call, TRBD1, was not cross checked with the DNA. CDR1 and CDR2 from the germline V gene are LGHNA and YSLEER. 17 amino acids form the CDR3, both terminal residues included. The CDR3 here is CASSQEPEWATGTDKYF.

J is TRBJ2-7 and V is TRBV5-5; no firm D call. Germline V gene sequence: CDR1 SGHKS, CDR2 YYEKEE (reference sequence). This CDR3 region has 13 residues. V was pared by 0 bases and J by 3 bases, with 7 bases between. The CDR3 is CASSLVVHYEQYF. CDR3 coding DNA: TGTGCCAGCAGCTTGGTCGTGCACTACGAGCAGTACTTC.